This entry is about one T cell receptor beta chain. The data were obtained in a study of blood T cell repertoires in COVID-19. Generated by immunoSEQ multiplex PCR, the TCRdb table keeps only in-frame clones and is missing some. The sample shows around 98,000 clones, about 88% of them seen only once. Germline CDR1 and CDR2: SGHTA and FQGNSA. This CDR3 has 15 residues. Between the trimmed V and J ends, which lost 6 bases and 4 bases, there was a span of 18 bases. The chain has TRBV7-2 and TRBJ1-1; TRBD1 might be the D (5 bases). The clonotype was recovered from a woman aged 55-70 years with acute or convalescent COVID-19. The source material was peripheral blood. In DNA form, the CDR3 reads TGTGCCAGCAGAACAACGGGGGAGGGCGGCACTGAAGCTTTCTTT. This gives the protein CASRTTGEGGTEAFF. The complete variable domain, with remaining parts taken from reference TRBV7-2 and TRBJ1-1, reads GAGVSQSPSNKVTEKGKDVELRCDPISGHTALYWYRQSLGQGLEFLIYFQGNSAPDKSGLPSDRFSAERTGGSVSTLTIQRTQQEDSAVYLCASRTTGEGGTEAFFGQGTRLTVV.